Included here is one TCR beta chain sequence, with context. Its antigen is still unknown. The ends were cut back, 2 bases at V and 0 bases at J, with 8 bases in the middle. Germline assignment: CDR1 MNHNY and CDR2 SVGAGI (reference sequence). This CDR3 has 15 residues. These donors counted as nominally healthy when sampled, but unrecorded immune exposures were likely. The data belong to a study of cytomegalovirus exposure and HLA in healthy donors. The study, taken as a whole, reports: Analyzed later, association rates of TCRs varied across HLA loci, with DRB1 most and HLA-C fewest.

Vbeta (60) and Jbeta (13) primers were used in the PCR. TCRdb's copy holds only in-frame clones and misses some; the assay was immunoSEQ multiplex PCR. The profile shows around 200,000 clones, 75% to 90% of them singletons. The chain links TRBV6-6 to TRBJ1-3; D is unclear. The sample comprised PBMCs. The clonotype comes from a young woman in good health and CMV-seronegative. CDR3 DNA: TGTGCCAGCAGTTACGCGGTGAGCTCTGGAAACACCATATATTTT. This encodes CASSYAVSSGNTIYF.